This T cell receptor (beta chain) emerged from a study of T-cell reconstitution after alpha-beta-depleted transplantation in children (dated by TCRdb to the mid-2010s). Broadly, across the study: Using TCR repertoire profiling, the study quantitatively followed how T-cell immune reconstitution unfolded in children after TCRalphabeta/CD19-depleted allogeneic hematopoietic cell transplantation.

Libraries were made using PCR. The reads were generated on an Illumina HiSeq 2500. Molecular barcoding was employed in the preparation of TCR libraries, with unique molecular identifiers being used to normalize TCRbeta repertoire quantification. TCRdb redid the processing of the public reads, applying fastp at Q25 and MiXCR, and retained in-frame beta chains. A single entry per CDR3 protein holds the most common genes and DNA from its merged rows. This sample holds roughly 300,000 distinct CDR3 sequences; around a tenth were observed only once. The top ten constitute under 3% of the sample. Worth noting for this clonotype: Its target antigen remains unknown. No qualities accompany the bases; no much larger clone lies one base away.

Reading the germline V gene gives CDR1 SNHLY and CDR2 FYNNEI. Trimming at the junction amounts to 6 bases on V and 6 bases on J, and the germline ends lie 12 bases apart. Measured from the cysteine to the phenylalanine, the CDR3 is 12 residues long. This entry keeps only the CDR3 DNA: 36 bases, framed from base 1. The sample here was PBMCs from the stem cell graft donor, taken from the stem cell graft. The receptor was isolated from a human donor who donated a stem cell graft to a child with acute lymphoblastic leukemia. The rearrangement joined TRBV2 to TRBJ2-7; D gene: possibly TRBD1, on 5 matching bases. The CDR3 sequence is CASSADIGEQYF. The DNA is as follows: TGTGCCAGCAGCGCGGACATCGGCGAGCAGTACTTC.